The entry that follows covers one TCR beta chain sequence. Its antigen remains unidentified. The CDR3 extends over 15 amino acids. Trimming took off 0 bases at V and 7 bases at J, with 13 bases between the two ends. Per germline, CDR1 MNHNY and CDR2 SVGAGI (reference sequence). This entry comes from a study of T cell responses to AZD1222 COVID-19 vaccine. Study-wide points: Sampled repertoires all dated from after the peak T cell response. Spike-specific TCRs gained breadth and depth after people received two AZD1222 doses.

Produced via immunoSEQ multiplex PCR; TCRdb's table is partial and in-frame only. This table holds about 140,000 clones, 88% found once. Sequenced here: peripheral blood, sampled 28 days after the second AZD1222 dose. The V and J genes are TRBV6-6 and TRBJ1-5; no definite D call. This sequence originates from an adult who received the AZD1222 COVID-19 vaccine. CDR3 sequence reads: CASSYSNWGGQPQHF. The CDR3 DNA reads TGTGCCAGCAGTTACTCGAATTGGGGTGGGCAGCCCCAGCATTTT.